The rows below give T cell receptor beta chains drawn from one sample of a study of cytomegalovirus exposure and HLA in healthy donors. Profiled with immunoSEQ multiplex PCR; TCRdb holds only in-frame clones, not every one. The sample holds 100,000 to 150,000 clones, under 20% seen once. Sequencing used PBMCs. The receptors stem from a female donor in good health and CMV-seropositive. The CDR3 runs from the conserved cysteine through the conserved F or W. D genes are given only for firm matches. Only some rows state a clone size, as once, few, many or a class for expanded clones.

j_gene | v_gene | d_gene | abundance | CDR3aa | CDR3nt
TRBJ2-7 | TRBV6-5 | TRBD2 | few | CASSRGVFSSYEQYF | TGTGCCAGCAGCCGGGGGGTTTTCAGCTCCTACGAGCAGTACTTC
TRBJ2-3 | TRBV6-1 | TRBD2 | . | CASVSGRAPDTQYF | TGTGCCAGCGTTAGCGGGAGGGCCCCAGATACGCAGTATTTT
TRBJ2-5 | TRBV5-1 | TRBD2 | few | CATKMGGVQETQYF | TGCGCCACCAAAATGGGGGGGGTTCAAGAGACCCAGTACTTC
TRBJ2-2 | TRBV15 | . | . | CATGRGEFGELFF | TGTGCCACCGGCAGGGGCGAATTCGGGGAGCTGTTTTTT
TRBJ2-4 | TRBV6-1 | . | . | CASRDTGNIQYF | TGTGCCAGCAGGGACACAGGGAACATTCAGTACTTC
TRBJ1-1 | TRBV5-1 | . | few | CASSFSGLSTEAFF | TGCGCCAGCAGCTTTTCCGGGTTGAGCACTGAAGCTTTCTTT
TRBJ2-5 | TRBV4-1 | TRBD1 | few | CASSQNHNLPGQEETQYF | TGCGCCAGCAGCCAAAATCATAACCTACCGGGACAGGAAGAGACCCAGTACTTC
TRBJ1-2 | TRBV5-6 | TRBD1 | few | CASSGTGGIVYYGYTF | TGTGCCAGCAGCGGGACAGGGGGCATCGTTTACTATGGCTACACCTTC
TRBJ1-2 | TRBV4-2 | TRBD1 | few | CASSEGTGYYGYTF | TGTGCCAGCAGCGAAGGGACAGGGTACTATGGCTACACCTTC
TRBJ2-1 | TRBV29-1 | TRBD1 | . | CSVRDRGWDNEQFF | TGCAGCGTTCGAGACAGGGGATGGGACAATGAGCAGTTCTTC
TRBJ2-6 | TRBV6-5 | TRBD1 | . | CASRLGQGKVNVLTF | TGTGCCAGCAGACTAGGACAGGGGAAGGTCAACGTCCTGACTTTC
TRBJ1-4 | TRBV27 | . | few | CASSSSGGGEEKLFF | TGTGCCAGCAGTTCCTCGGGAGGGGGGGAGGAAAAACTGTTTTTT
TRBJ2-7 | TRBV5-1 | . | few | CASSLRGPAGEQYF | TGCGCCAGCAGCTTACGGGGTCCAGCCGGCGAGCAGTACTTC
TRBJ2-5 | TRBV5-1 | . | few | CASSFKETQYF | TGCGCCAGCAGCTTTAAAGAGACCCAGTACTTC
TRBJ1-1 | TRBV5-8 | . | few | CASSLGVGRNTEAFF | TGTGCCAGCAGCTTGGGTGTAGGGAGAAACACTGAAGCTTTCTTT
TRBJ1-6 | TRBV4-3 | . | few | CASSQDPLSSYNSPLHF | TGCGCCAGCAGCCAAGATCCACTGAGCTCCTATAATTCACCCCTCCACTTT
TRBJ1-2 | TRBV7-9 | . | few | CASSLGGANYGYTF | TGTGCCAGCAGCTTAGGGGGGGCTAACTATGGCTACACCTTC
TRBJ2-5 | TRBV6-5 | . | . | CASSYEGETQYF | TGTGCCAGCAGTTACGAGGGAGAGACCCAGTACTTC
TRBJ1-5 | TRBV18 | . | . | CASSPPTGGGSNQPQHF | TGTGCCAGCTCACCACCAACGGGGGGCGGCAGCAATCAGCCCCAGCATTTT
TRBJ2-7 | TRBV7-2 | . | few | CASSLLSGTSYEQYF | TGTGCCAGCAGCTTATTATCCGGGACTTCCTACGAGCAGTACTTC
TRBJ2-5 | TRBV30 | . | . | CAWGVGGFLETQYF | TGTGCCTGGGGGGTTGGGGGGTTTCTCGAGACCCAGTACTTC
TRBJ2-5 | TRBV19 | . | few | CASPRGVSVSQETQYF | TGTGCCAGCCCCCGAGGTGTTTCGGTGTCCCAAGAGACCCAGTACTTC
TRBJ1-5 | TRBV5-4 | . | . | CASSTGHNQPQHF | TGTGCCAGCAGCACCGGACACAATCAGCCCCAGCATTTT
TRBJ2-2 | TRBV4-3 | . | few | CASSQEQGNTGELFF | TGCGCCAGCAGCCAAGAACAGGGGAACACCGGGGAGCTGTTTTTT
TRBJ1-2 | TRBV6-4 | . | few | CASSDHPGGPGAGYTF | TGTGCCAGCAGTGACCACCCGGGGGGGCCCGGGGCGGGCTACACCTTC
TRBJ1-1 | TRBV28 | . | once | CASSLSRGFEAFF | TGTGCCAGCAGTTTGAGTCGCGGGTTCGAAGCTTTCTTT
TRBJ2-1 | TRBV18 | . | . | CASSQGGRYNEQFF | TGTGCCAGCTCACAAGGGGGACGGTACAATGAGCAGTTCTTC
TRBJ2-2 | TRBV5-6 | TRBD1 | few | CASSLFSGGETIGELFF | TGTGCCAGCAGCTTGTTTTCAGGGGGCGAAACTATCGGGGAGCTGTTTTTT
TRBJ1-1 | TRBV2 | . | few | CASSDIHNPMNTEAFF | TGTGCCAGCAGTGACATCCACAACCCCATGAACACTGAAGCTTTCTTT
TRBJ1-5 | TRBV19 | . | . | CASSIAGDDQPQHF | TGTGCCAGTAGTATAGCAGGGGACGATCAGCCCCAGCATTTT
TRBJ1-1 | TRBV30 | . | few | CAWNPLSVEAFF | TGTGCCTGGAACCCCCTCAGCGTTGAAGCTTTCTTT
TRBJ2-3 | TRBV9 | . | . | CASSPQVDTQYF | TGTGCCAGCAGCCCCCAGGTAGATACGCAGTATTTT
TRBJ2-5 | TRBV20-1 | . | . | CSVSQKETQYF | TGCAGTGTCAGTCAGAAAGAGACCCAGTACTTC